This T cell receptor beta chain was captured in a study of cytomegalovirus exposure and HLA in healthy donors. This CDR3 has 12 amino acids. With V trimmed by 6 bases and J by 7 bases, 3 bases remained unmatched. The germline CDR1 and CDR2 sequences are MNHNS and SASEGT. Study-wide results and limits: The authors excluded some V segments, including TRBV6-2 and TRBV6-3, as indistinguishable.

The PCR made use of 60 Vbeta and 13 Jbeta primers. In the authors' workflow: Later, 65 million to 90 million unique TCR beta chains were counted in an analysis, and about 10 million of them were shared. The method was immunoSEQ multiplex PCR; TCRdb's version includes in-frame clones alone and lacks a portion of them. V, J and clone size reflect that table, while D and trimming were determined from the DNA. This sample has about 130,000 clones; under 85% occur once, and the top ten carry about 3%. This clone was recorded a few times. Its target is unknown. This sequence joins TRBV6-1 and TRBJ1-1, with 9 nucleotides matching TRBD1. This clonotype was obtained from a man aged 30-40 years in good health and CMV-seronegative. The sample was PBMCs. CDR3 region: CASRRTGDEAFF. In DNA, the CDR3 is TGTGCCAGCAGGAGGACAGGGGATGAAGCTTTCTTT.